This TCR beta chain comes out of a study of response to subunit inactivated influenza vaccine. TCRdb processed the RT-PCR reads anew with MiXCR; each CDR3 protein has one entry. This table has approximately 530,000 distinct CDR3 sequences, approximately 7.7% appearing once. Between the trimmed V and J ends, which lost 5 bases and 2 bases, there was a span of 13 bases. The CDR3 consists of 15 residues. In germline, CDR1 is SEHNR, CDR2 FQNEAQ (reference sequence). At least ten counts were recorded for this clonotype. Its antigen is not identified. Study-level points and caveats: That few new T cells are recruited by each seasonal influenza vaccination was the authors' suggestion.

The chain links TRBV7-9 to TRBJ1-5; the D gene is possibly TRBD1 (6 bases). This specimen consisted of PBMCs from blood, obtained about 23 months after vaccination. This clonotype was sampled from a man between 50 and 70 years old who received an inactivated influenza vaccine. CDR3 DNA: TGTGCCAGCAGCCCATCGGACAGTCGCAATCAGCCCCAGCATTTT. Its protein is CASSPSDSRNQPQHF.